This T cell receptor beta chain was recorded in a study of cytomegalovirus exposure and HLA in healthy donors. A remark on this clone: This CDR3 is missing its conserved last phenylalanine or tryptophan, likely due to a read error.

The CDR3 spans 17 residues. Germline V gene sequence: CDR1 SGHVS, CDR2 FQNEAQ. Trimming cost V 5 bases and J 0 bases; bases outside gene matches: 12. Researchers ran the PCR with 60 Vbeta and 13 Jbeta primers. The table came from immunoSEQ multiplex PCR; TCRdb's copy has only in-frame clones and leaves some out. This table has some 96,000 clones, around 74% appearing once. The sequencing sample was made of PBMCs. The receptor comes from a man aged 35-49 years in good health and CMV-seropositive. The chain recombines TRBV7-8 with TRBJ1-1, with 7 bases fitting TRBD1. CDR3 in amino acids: CASSPYRTGRLNTEAFS. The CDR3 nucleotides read TGTGCCAGCAGCCCATACCGGACAGGAAGGCTGAACACTGAAGCTTTCTCT.